Listed below are T cell receptor beta chains from one sample, sequenced in a study of shared clonotypes between healthy human individuals. This table comes from immunoSEQ multiplex PCR, and its TCRdb copy is limited to in-frame clones, with some not included. The sample shows about 2.4 million clones, approximately 93% of them seen only once. The sample was naive CD4+ T cells from PBMCs. These receptor sequences come from a young man in good health. Some clones in this sample may be carry-over from other donors' samples. Each CDR3 is given with its conserved first and last residue. A D gene is named only where the DNA matches it firmly. The listing skips clone size in some rows; elsewhere it reads once, few, many or a size class.

clone_size	v_call	j_call	d_call	cdr3_nt	cdr3_aa
.	TRBV4-2	TRBJ2-3	TRBD2	TGTGCCAGCAGCCCGGGGACTAGCGGGCCAGATACGCAGTATTTT	CASSPGTSGPDTQYF
.	TRBV6-1	TRBJ2-1	.	TGTGCCAGCAGTGGACGCACACAGAGCTCCTACAATGAGCAGTTCTTC	CASSGRTQSSYNEQFF
.	TRBV7-8	TRBJ2-1	.	TGTGCCAGCAGCCGGGACTTCTCCAATGAGCAGTTCTTC	CASSRDFSNEQFF
once	TRBV5-1	TRBJ2-7	TRBD2	TGCGCCAGCAGCGCCCCTAGCGGGAGTGGCTCCTACGAGCAGTACTTC	CASSAPSGSGSYEQYF
once	TRBV5-4	TRBJ1-4	.	TGTGCCAGCAGCAAGTTCCGTAGTAATGAAAAACTGTTTTTT	CASSKFRSNEKLFF
.	TRBV25-1	TRBJ2-1	TRBD2	TGTGCCAGCAGTGAAGGAGGGGGTAGCGGGAGTAGGAATGAGCAGTTCTTC	CASSEGGGSGSRNEQFF
once	TRBV9	TRBJ2-3	.	TGTGCCAGCAGCGTAGGGGTCGGGAGCACAGATACGCAGTATTTT	CASSVGVGSTDTQYF
.	TRBV6-5	TRBJ1-5	.	TGTGCCAGCAAAACGGATGACAGAAACAATCAGCCCCAGCATTTT	CASKTDDRNNQPQHF
.	TRBV5-1	TRBJ2-2	.	TGCGCCAGCAGTTATCGGGACTCCGGGAGCACCGGGGAGCTGTTTTTT	CASSYRDSGSTGELFF
.	TRBV25-1	TRBJ2-7	TRBD2	TGTGCCAGCAGTGCCCAGGGACTAGGGTCTGTCTACGAGCAGTACTTC	CASSAQGLGSVYEQYF
.	TRBV28	TRBJ2-3	.	TGTGCCAGTAGCACAGGAACCTTAATGGGAGATACGCAGTATTTT	CASSTGTLMGDTQYF
.	TRBV19	TRBJ2-3	.	TGTGCCAGTAGTATAGATCCGGTCGGGAATACGCAGTATTTT	CASSIDPVGNTQYF
.	TRBV7-8	TRBJ2-1	.	TGTGCCAGCAGCTTACGCGGACTACCTGAGCAGTTCTTC	CASSLRGLPEQFF
.	TRBV5-1	TRBJ2-6	.	TGCGCCAGCAGCTTGGCCTTGAGCTCTGGGGCCAACGTCCTGACTTTC	CASSLALSSGANVLTF
.	TRBV28	TRBJ1-3	.	TGTGCCAGCAGACCCAAACACACTGCCATATATTTT	CASRPKHTAIYF
.	TRBV5-6	TRBJ1-2	.	TGTGCCAGCAGCTTGGGGGCGTTAGATGGCTACACCTTC	CASSLGALDGYTF
.	TRBV25-1	TRBJ2-7	TRBD2	TGTGCCACAAAGGAGGGAGGGTTCTCCTACGAGCAGTACTTC	CATKEGGFSYEQYF
.	TRBV11-2	TRBJ2-7	TRBD2	TGTGCCAGCAGCTCCGCGTGGACTAGCGGGAGCCCCGAGCAGTACTTC	CASSSAWTSGSPEQYF
.	TRBV4-3	TRBJ2-2	TRBD2	TGCGCCAGCAGCCAAGATGTTGGGACTAGCGGGAGGTGGGACACCGGGGAGCTGTTTTTT	CASSQDVGTSGRWDTGELFF
.	TRBV6-1	TRBJ1-5	TRBD1	TGTGCCAGCAGTGAAGCGATCATGAAAGGGGGCGTCGGAATTATACAGCCCCAGCATTTT	CASSEAIMKGGVGIIQPQHF
.	TRBV28	TRBJ1-2	.	TGTGCCAGCAGTTTGGGGGGGGTTGGCTACACCTTC	CASSLGGVGYTF
.	TRBV5-1	TRBJ2-7	TRBD2	TGCGCCAGCAGCCCTACGGGAGGGAGCTCCTACGAGCAGTACTTC	CASSPTGGSSYEQYF
once	TRBV18	TRBJ1-1	.	TGTGCCAGCTCAGTAGGGGCGGACACTGAAGCTTTCTTT	CASSVGADTEAFF
.	TRBV10-3	TRBJ2-7	TRBD2	TGTGCCATCAGAGCCGGGTGGCGGGCTAGCGGGGACTACGAGCAGTACTTC	CAIRAGWRASGDYEQYF
.	TRBV27	TRBJ2-7	TRBD1	TGTGCCAGCAGTCCGCGACAGGGTCGGGGATACGAGCAGTACTTC	CASSPRQGRGYEQYF
.	TRBV28	TRBJ2-7	.	TGTGCCAGCAGTTTATCGCAAACCTACGAGCAGTACTTC	CASSLSQTYEQYF
.	TRBV5-1	TRBJ1-5	.	TGCGCCAGCAGCTTGAGTGGGAATCAGCCCCAGCATTTT	CASSLSGNQPQHF
.	TRBV7-3	TRBJ2-1	.	TGTGCCAGCAGCTTAGATAGTAGCTCCTACAATGAGCAGTTCTTC	CASSLDSSSYNEQFF
.	TRBV28	TRBJ2-2	TRBD1	TGTGCCACTAAGTGGACAGGGTACACCGGGGAGCTGTTTTTT	CATKWTGYTGELFF
.	TRBV2	TRBJ2-7	.	TGTGCCAGCAGTTATTTCGACGAGCAGTACTTC	CASSYFDEQYF
.	TRBV29-1	TRBJ1-2	.	TGCAGCGTAATAACTATAGGACGGGGAAGGGGCTACACCTTC	CSVITIGRGRGYTF
.	TRBV7-9	TRBJ2-5	.	TGTGCCAGCAGCTTCCTAGACGGTTCTGAGACCCAGTACTTC	CASSFLDGSETQYF
.	TRBV27	TRBJ2-7	TRBD1	TGTGCCAGCAGTCCAGCGGACAGGAGCTCCTACGAGCAGTACTTC	CASSPADRSSYEQYF
.	TRBV9	TRBJ2-3	TRBD2	TGTGCCAGCAGCGTTTTAGGACTAGCGTTCACAGATACGCAGTATTTT	CASSVLGLAFTDTQYF
.	TRBV5-1	TRBJ1-2	.	TGCGCCAGCAGAGGTGGCGCAGTTACTAACTATGGCTACACCTTC	CASRGGAVTNYGYTF
.	TRBV7-9	TRBJ2-1	.	TGTGCCAGCAGTCCGGACTCCCGCGGAGAGCAGTTCTTC	CASSPDSRGEQFF
.	TRBV2	TRBJ1-5	TRBD1	TGTGCCAGCAGTGGATCGACAGGGAATCAGCCCCAGCATTTT	CASSGSTGNQPQHF
.	TRBV7-9	TRBJ2-5	TRBD1	TGTGCCAGCAGCTTAGACAGGGGGCAAGAGACCCAGTACTTC	CASSLDRGQETQYF
.	TRBV7-9	TRBJ2-5	TRBD1	TGTGCCAGCAGAGAGACAGGGTCAGGGGAGACCCAGTACTTC	CASRETGSGETQYF
.	TRBV4-2	TRBJ2-2	TRBD1	TGTGCCAGCAGCCAAGATCACCAGGGGGCGAACACCGGGGAGCTGTTTTTT	CASSQDHQGANTGELFF
.	TRBV28	TRBJ2-2	.	TGTGCCAGCAGTTTAACCGGAAACACCGGGGAGCTGTTTTTT	CASSLTGNTGELFF
.	TRBV11-2	TRBJ2-2	TRBD2	TGTGCCAGCAGCTTCACTAGCGCCGGGGAGCTGTTTTTT	CASSFTSAGELFF
.	TRBV5-1	TRBJ1-4	TRBD1	TGCGCCAGCAGCGGTAACCCCTTGGGGACAGGGCTAGATGAAAAACTGTTTTTT	CASSGNPLGTGLDEKLFF
.	TRBV30	TRBJ1-4	.	TGTGCCTGGAGTGTATCCGGGGGTAATAAACTGTTTTTT	CAWSVSGGNKLFF
.	TRBV5-1	TRBJ2-2	TRBD1	TGCGCCAGCAGCTTGGCCTTGGGGCAGGGGGCAGGCACCGGGGAGCTGTTTTTT	CASSLALGQGAGTGELFF
.	TRBV27	TRBJ2-4	TRBD1	TGTGCCAGCGGTTTCGGGACAGGGTGGAACATTCAGTACTTC	CASGFGTGWNIQYF
.	TRBV27	TRBJ1-5	TRBD1	TGTGCCAGCAGCCACGACAGGGGAAGCAATCAGCCCCAGCATTTT	CASSHDRGSNQPQHF
.	TRBV6-6	TRBJ1-1	.	TGTGCCAGCAGTTACTCGCGACAGCTCCCTGAAGCTTTCTTT	CASSYSRQLPEAFF
.	TRBV11-2	TRBJ2-5	.	TGTGCCAGCAGCTTACAGGGAAGGATAGAGACCCAGTACTTC	CASSLQGRIETQYF
.	TRBV5-3	TRBJ1-1	.	TGTGCCAGAAGCTGGACCACAGGGCTTACTGAAGCTTTCTTT	CARSWTTGLTEAFF
.	TRBV15	TRBJ2-5	.	TGTGCCACCAGGGACCGGGGGGCGAACTCGCAAGAGACCCAGTACTTC	CATRDRGANSQETQYF
.	TRBV5-1	TRBJ2-7	TRBD2	TGCGCCAGCAGTTTACTAGCGACCTCCCCCCCCATCGAGCAGTACTTC	CASSLLATSPPIEQYF
.	TRBV5-1	TRBJ2-1	.	TGCGCCAGTAGCGGGACAGGGAGCTCCTACAATGAGCAGTTCTTC	CASSGTGSSYNEQFF
once	TRBV7-3	TRBJ1-4	.	TGTGCCAGCAGCTTAGCGGGACGGAGCAGGAAGACTGAAGTATTACACGAAAAACTGTTTTTT	CASSLAGRSRKTEVLHEKLFF